This section outlines one T cell receptor (beta chain) sequence together with its context. Antigen specificity is unknown. The PCR made use of 60 Vbeta and 13 Jbeta primers. Here immunoSEQ multiplex PCR was the method, and the copy in TCRdb shows in-frame clones only, minus some. The data contain roughly 80,000 clones, about 76% of them singletons. This entry comes from a study of cytomegalovirus exposure and HLA in healthy donors. About the study: Unique TCRs from HLA-typed donors, some 85 million of them, were held in an early data release. Study observations and caveats: Most TCR sequences were uncommon, yet certain public TCRs appeared in many donors.

CDR3 length: 15 amino acids. The ends were cut back, 4 bases at V and 3 bases at J, with 16 bases in the middle. CDR1 SGHNT and CDR2 YYREEE come from the germline V gene (reference sequence). V gene TRBV5-4 combines with J gene TRBJ2-5; TRBD2 is a possible D gene (5 bases). Input material: PBMCs. The source of this sequence is a male donor in good health and CMV-seropositive. The CDR3 region is CASSPKPTREETQYF. The CDR3, as DNA: TGTGCCAGCAGCCCCAAGCCTACTAGGGAAGAGACCCAGTACTTC.